This T cell receptor (beta chain) originates from a study of blood T cell repertoires in COVID-19. Original methodology: Amplifying reference gene primers gave estimates of nucleated cell counts. Method: immunoSEQ multiplex PCR; TCRdb's copy keeps in-frame clones and lacks some. The V and J calls and clone size were taken over from that table, and D and trimming were inferred from the DNA. The sample gives approximately 360,000 clones, around 87% of which show up once; 1.5% to 2.5% is in the top ten. The germline V gene encodes CDR1 MNHEY and CDR2 SMNVEV (reference sequence). Trimming took off 0 bases at V and 2 bases at J, with 8 bases between the two ends. The CDR3 is 14 residues long.

The TCR was taken from a man in his forties or fifties in a cohort exposed to, infected with or recovered from COVID-19 (not recorded which). Sample: PBMCs or T cells enriched from blood (not recorded which). This rearrangement joins TRBV27 to TRBJ2-7; no definite D call. This CDR3 is CASSLSWQAYEQYF. The CDR3 DNA sequence: TGTGCCAGCAGTTTATCATGGCAGGCCTACGAGCAGTACTTC.